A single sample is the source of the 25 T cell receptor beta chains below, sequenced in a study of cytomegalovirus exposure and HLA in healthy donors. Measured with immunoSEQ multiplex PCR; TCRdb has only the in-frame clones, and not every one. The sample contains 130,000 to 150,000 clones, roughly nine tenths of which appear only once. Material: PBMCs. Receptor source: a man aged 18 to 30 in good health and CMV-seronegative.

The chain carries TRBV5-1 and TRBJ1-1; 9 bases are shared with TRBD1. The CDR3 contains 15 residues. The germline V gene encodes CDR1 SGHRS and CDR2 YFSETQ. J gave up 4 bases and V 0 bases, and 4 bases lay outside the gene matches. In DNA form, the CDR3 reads TGCGCCAGCAGCTTGGGTGGACAGGGGTCCACTGAAGCTTTCTTT. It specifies CASSLGGQGSTEAFF.

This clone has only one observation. The CDR3: CASTLSSGGPQETQYF. The CDR3 bases are TGTGCCAGCACCCTAAGTAGCGGGGGACCCCAAGAGACCCAGTACTTC. The gene calls are TRBV28 and TRBJ2-5; 9 nucleotides align to TRBD2. This CDR3 spans 16 amino acids. The V and J ends lost 7 bases and 1 base, in that order; junction bases with no gene match: 10. In germline, CDR1 is MDHEN, CDR2 SYDVKM.

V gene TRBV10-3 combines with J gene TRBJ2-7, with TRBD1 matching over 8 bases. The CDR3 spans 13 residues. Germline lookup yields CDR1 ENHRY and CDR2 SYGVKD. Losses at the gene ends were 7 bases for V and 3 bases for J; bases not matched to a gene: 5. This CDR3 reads CAITDRASYEQYF. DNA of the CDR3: TGTGCCATCACGGACAGGGCAAGCTACGAGCAGTACTTC.

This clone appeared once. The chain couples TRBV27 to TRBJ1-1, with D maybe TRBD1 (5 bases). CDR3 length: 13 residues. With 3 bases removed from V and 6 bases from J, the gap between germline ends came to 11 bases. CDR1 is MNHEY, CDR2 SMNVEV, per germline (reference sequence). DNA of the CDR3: TGTGCCAGCAGTTTGGGGGGAAGGGCTGAAGCTTTCTTT. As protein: CASSLGGRAEAFF.

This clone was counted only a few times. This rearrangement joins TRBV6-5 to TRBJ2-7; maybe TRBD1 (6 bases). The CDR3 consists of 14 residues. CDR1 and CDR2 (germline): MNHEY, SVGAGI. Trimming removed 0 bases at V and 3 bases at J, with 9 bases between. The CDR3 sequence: CASSYSPDSYEQYF. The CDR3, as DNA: TGTGCCAGCAGTTACTCGCCGGACAGCTACGAGCAGTACTTC.

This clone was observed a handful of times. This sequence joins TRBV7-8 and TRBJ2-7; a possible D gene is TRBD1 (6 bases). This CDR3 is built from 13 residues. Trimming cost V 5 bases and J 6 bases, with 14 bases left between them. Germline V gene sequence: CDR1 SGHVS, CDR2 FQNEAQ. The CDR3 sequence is CASSIRQAVEQYF. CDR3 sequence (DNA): TGTGCCAGCAGCATTCGACAGGCTGTCGAGCAGTACTTC.

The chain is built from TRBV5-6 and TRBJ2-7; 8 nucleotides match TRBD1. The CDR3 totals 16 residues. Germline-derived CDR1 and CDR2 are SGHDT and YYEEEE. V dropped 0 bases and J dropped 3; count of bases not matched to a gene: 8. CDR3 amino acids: CASSLATGAGSYEQYF. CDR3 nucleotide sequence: TGTGCCAGCAGCTTGGCGACAGGGGCGGGGAGCTACGAGCAGTACTTC.

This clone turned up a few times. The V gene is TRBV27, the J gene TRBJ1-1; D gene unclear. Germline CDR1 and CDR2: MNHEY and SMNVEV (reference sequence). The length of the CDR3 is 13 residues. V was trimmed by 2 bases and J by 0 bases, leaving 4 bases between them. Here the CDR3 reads CASSLIVNTEAFF. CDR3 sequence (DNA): TGTGCCAGCAGTTTAATAGTGAACACTGAAGCTTTCTTT.

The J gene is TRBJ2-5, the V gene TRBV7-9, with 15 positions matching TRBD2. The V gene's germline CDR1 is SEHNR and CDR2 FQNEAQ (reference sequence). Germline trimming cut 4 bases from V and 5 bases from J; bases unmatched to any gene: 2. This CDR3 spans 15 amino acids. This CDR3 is CASSWTSGGAETQYF. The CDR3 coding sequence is TGTGCCAGCAGCTGGACTAGCGGGGGGGCCGAGACCCAGTACTTC.

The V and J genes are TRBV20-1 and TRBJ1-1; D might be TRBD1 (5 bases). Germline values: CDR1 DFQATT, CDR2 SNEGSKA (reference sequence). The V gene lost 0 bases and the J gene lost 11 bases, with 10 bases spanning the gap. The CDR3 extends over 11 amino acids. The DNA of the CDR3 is TGCAGTGCTAGAGATGCGGGGGGGGCTTTCTTT. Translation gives CSARDAGGAFF.

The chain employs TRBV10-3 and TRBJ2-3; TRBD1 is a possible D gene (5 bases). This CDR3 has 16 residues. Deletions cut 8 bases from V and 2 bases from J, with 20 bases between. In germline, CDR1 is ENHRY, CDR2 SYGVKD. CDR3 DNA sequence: TGTGCCATCGGAAAACCCGACAGCTTCTCCACAGATACGCAGTATTTT. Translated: CAIGKPDSFSTDTQYF.

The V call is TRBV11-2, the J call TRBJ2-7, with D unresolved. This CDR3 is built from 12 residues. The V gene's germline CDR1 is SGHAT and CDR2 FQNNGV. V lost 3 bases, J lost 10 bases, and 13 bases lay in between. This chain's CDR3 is CASSFEMTYQYF. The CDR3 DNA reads TGTGCCAGCAGCTTCGAGATGACTTACCAGTACTTC.

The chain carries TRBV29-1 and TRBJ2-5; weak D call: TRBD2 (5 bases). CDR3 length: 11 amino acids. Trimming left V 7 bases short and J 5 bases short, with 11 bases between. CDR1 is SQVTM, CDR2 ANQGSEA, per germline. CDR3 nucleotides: TGCAGCGGACTTCGGGGTGAGACCCAGTACTTC. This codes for CSGLRGETQYF.

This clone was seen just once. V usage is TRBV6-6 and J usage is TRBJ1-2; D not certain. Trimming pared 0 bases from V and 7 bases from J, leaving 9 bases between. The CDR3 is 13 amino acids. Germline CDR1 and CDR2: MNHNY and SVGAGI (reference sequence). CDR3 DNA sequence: TGTGCCAGCAGTTACTCCCAAGCCCCTGGCTACACCTTC. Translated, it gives CASSYSQAPGYTF.

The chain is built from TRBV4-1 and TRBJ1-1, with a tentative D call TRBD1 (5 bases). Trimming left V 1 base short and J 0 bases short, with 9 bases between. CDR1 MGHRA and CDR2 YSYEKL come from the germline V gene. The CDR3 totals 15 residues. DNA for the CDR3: TGCGCCAGCAGCCAAGGGGGCAGGTTGAACACTGAAGCTTTCTTT. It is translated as CASSQGGRLNTEAFF.

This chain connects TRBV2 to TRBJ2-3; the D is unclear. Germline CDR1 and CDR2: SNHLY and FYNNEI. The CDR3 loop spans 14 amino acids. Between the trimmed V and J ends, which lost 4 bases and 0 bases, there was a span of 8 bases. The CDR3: CASSVGRSTDTQYF. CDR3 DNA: TGTGCCAGCAGTGTTGGCAGAAGCACAGATACGCAGTATTTT. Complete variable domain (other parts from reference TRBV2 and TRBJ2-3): EPEVTQTPSHQVTQMGQEVILRCVPISNHLYFYWYRQILGQKVEFLVSFYNNEISEKSEIFDDQFSVERPDGSNFTLKIRSTKLEDSAMYFCASSVGRSTDTQYFGPGTRLTVL.

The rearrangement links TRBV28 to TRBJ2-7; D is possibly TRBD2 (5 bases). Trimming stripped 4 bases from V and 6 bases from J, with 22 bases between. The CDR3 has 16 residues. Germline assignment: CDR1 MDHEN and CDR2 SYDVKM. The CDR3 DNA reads TGTGCCAGCAGTTCGGGCTGGACTCTCGGCCCCCCCGAGCAGTACTTC. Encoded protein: CASSSGWTLGPPEQYF.

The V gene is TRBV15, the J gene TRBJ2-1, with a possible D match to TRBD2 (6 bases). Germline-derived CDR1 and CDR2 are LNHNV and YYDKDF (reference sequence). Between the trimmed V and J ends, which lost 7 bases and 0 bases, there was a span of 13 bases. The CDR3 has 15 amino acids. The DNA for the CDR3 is TGTGCCACCAATCTTGGGGGGAGCTCCTACAATGAGCAGTTCTTC. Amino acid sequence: CATNLGGSSYNEQFF.

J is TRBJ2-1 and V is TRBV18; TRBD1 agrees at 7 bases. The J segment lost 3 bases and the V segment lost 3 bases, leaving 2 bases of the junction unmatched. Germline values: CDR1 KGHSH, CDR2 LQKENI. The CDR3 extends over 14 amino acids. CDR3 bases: TGTGCCAGCTCACCGACAGGGATCTACAATGAGCAGTTCTTC. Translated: CASSPTGIYNEQFF.

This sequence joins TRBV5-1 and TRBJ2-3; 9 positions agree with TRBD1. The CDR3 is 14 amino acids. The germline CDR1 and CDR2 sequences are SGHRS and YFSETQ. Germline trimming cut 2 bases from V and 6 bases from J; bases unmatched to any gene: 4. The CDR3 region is CASSFGTGSDTQYF. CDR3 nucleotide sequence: TGCGCCAGCAGCTTTGGGACAGGGAGTGATACGCAGTATTTT.

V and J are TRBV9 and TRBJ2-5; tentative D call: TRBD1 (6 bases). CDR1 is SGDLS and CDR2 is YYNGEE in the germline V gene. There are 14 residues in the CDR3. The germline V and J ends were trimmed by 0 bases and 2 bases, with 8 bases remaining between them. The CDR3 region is CASSVGTVQETQYF. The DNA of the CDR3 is TGTGCCAGCAGCGTAGGGACAGTACAAGAGACCCAGTACTTC.

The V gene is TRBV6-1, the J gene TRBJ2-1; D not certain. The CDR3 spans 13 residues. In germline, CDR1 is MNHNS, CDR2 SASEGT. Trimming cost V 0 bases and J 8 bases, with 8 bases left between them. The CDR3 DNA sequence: TGTGCCAGCAGTGAAGCGAGGTTGCATGAGCAGTTCTTC. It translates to CASSEARLHEQFF.

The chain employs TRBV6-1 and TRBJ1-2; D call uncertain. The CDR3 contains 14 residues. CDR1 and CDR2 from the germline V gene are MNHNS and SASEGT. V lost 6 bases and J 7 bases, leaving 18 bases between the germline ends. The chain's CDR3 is CASRSEVGLGGYTF. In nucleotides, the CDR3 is TGTGCCAGCAGGTCCGAGGTCGGCCTAGGTGGCTACACCTTC.

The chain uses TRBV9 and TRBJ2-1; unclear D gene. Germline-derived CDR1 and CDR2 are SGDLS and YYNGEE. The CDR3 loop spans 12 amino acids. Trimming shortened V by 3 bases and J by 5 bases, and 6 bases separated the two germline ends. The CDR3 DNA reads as TGTGCCAGCAGCGCGAACAACAATGAGCAGTTCTTC. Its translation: CASSANNNEQFF. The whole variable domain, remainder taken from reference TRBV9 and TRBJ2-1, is DSGVTQTPKHLITATGQRVTLRCSPRSGDLSVYWYQQSLDQGLQFLIQYYNGEERAKGNILERFSAQQFPDLHSELNLSSLELGDSALYFCASSANNNEQFFGPGTRLTVL.

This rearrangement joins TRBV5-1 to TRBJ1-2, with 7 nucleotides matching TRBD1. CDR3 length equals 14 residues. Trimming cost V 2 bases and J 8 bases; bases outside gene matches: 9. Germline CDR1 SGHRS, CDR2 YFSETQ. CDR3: CASSFTGERGGYTF. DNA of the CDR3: TGCGCCAGCAGCTTTACAGGGGAAAGGGGAGGCTACACCTTC.